These 21 T cell receptor beta chains originate from one sample sequenced in a study of preoperative IRX-2 immunotherapy in early breast cancer. This sample's treatment: preoperative locoregional IRX-2 cytokine immunotherapy. The repertoire was sequenced with immunoSEQ multiplex PCR; TCRdb's copy has only in-frame clones and lacks some. The sample holds 30,000 to 35,000 clones; about 95% are singletons and the top ten take roughly 6.5%. Sample collection was performed from a patient treated with IRX-2 immunotherapy. The receptors derive from a human donor with breast cancer.

This clone came up once. V and J are TRBV11-2 and TRBJ2-5; 7 bases match TRBD2. V shed 10 bases and J 5 bases; nucleotides not matched to a gene: 10. The CDR3 spans 13 residues. Looked up from germline, CDR1 is SGHAT and CDR2 is FQNNGV. In DNA form, the CDR3 reads TGTGCCACCAGGACTAGGCCGCGGGAGACCCAGTACTTC. Translating gives CATRTRPRETQYF.

V is TRBV25-1 and J is TRBJ1-1; 10 bases line up with TRBD1. The CDR3 is made up of 16 amino acids. V lost 6 bases to trimming and J lost 4 bases; unmatched junction nucleotides: 11. Germline V gene lookup returns CDR1 MGHDK and CDR2 SYGVNS. Written as DNA, the CDR3 is TGTGCCAGCAGGGTGACAGGGGGCGGGTGGGCCACTGAAGCTTTCTTT. Translated: CASRVTGGGWATEAFF.

CDR3 sequence: CASSPRLVGEQYF. CDR3 DNA sequence: TGTGCCAGCTCACCCAGACTAGTGGGTGAGCAGTACTTC. The chain couples TRBV18 to TRBJ2-7, with D perhaps matching TRBD2 (6 bases). Trimming took off 3 bases at V and 7 bases at J, with 13 bases between the two ends. The germline V gene has CDR1 KGHSH and CDR2 LQKENI. The CDR3 is made up of 13 amino acids.

The J gene is TRBJ2-1, the V gene TRBV5-1; TRBD2 matches at 7 bases. Germline V gene sequence: CDR1 SGHRS, CDR2 YFSETQ. The CDR3 spans 14 residues. V was clipped by 2 bases and J by 2 bases; unmatched bases: 1. CDR3 sequence: CASSFSGAYNEQFF. CDR3 in DNA: TGCGCCAGCAGCTTCAGCGGGGCCTACAATGAGCAGTTCTTC.

The chain has TRBV19 and TRBJ2-3; tentatively, D is TRBD2 (5 bases). This CDR3 contains 16 residues. V lost 1 base and J lost 1, with 12 bases in between. CDR1 and CDR2 from the germline V gene are LNHDA and SQIVND (reference sequence). The CDR3 sequence is CASSIGGATRTDTQYF. CDR3 DNA sequence: TGTGCCAGTAGTATAGGGGGAGCGACCCGCACAGATACGCAGTATTTT.

Worth noting for this clone: The junction departs from the called germline gene at one end, perhaps through a read error. CDR3 in amino acids: CASSWGLQDTQYF. The DNA of the CDR3 is TGTGCTAGCAGTTGGGGACTCCAAGATACGCAGTATTTT. The chain uses TRBV7-7 and TRBJ2-3; TRBD2 might be the D (6 bases). This CDR3 contains 13 residues. Germline values: CDR1 SSHAT, CDR2 FNYEAQ (reference sequence).

The genes are TRBV9 and TRBJ1-1; possible D gene TRBD1, 5 bases. Trimming cost V 3 bases and J 0 bases, with 15 bases left between them. Germline loops: CDR1 SGDLS, CDR2 YYNGEE. The CDR3 covers 16 residues. CDR3 amino acids: CASSGHLEGMNTEAFF. The CDR3 DNA is TGTGCCAGCAGCGGCCATCTCGAGGGGATGAACACTGAAGCTTTCTTT.

The V gene is TRBV11-2, the J gene TRBJ2-1; 10 bases are shared with TRBD2. This CDR3 is built from 18 residues. J lost 4 bases, V lost 1 base, and 10 bases had no gene match. Germline CDR1 and CDR2: SGHAT and FQNNGV. CDR3 in amino acids: CASSLVLLAGVGYNEQFF. CDR3 in DNA: TGTGCCAGCAGCTTAGTTCTTCTAGCGGGGGTCGGGTACAATGAGCAGTTCTTC.

The CDR3, as DNA: TGTGCCAGCAGCTTAGATCTGGAGACCCAGTACTTC. Its translation: CASSLDLETQYF. The rearrangement uses TRBV7-3 and TRBJ2-5; D is ambiguous. The germline gives CDR1 SGHTA, CDR2 FQGTGA. This CDR3 comprises 12 residues. With 2 bases removed from V and 5 bases from J, the gap between germline ends came to 6 bases.

The chain couples TRBV4-1 to TRBJ2-3; D is unresolved. The CDR3 has 13 residues. Germline CDR1 and CDR2: MGHRA and YSYEKL. The V and J ends lost 3 bases and 2 bases respectively, with 6 bases between them. The CDR3 DNA reads as TGCGCCAGCAGCCACCGGTACACAGATACGCAGTATTTT. Translation gives CASSHRYTDTQYF.

The gene calls are TRBV7-2 and TRBJ2-5; no clear D. Germline values: CDR1 SGHTA, CDR2 FQGNSA. V lost 6 bases and J lost 1, with 18 bases in between. The CDR3 is 16 amino acids. The CDR3 loop is CASSPWSYPGQETQYF. CDR3 bases: TGTGCCAGCAGTCCATGGAGTTATCCTGGCCAAGAGACCCAGTACTTC.

This clone was seen a single time. V and J are TRBV5-1 and TRBJ2-1; perhaps D is TRBD1 or TRBD2 (5 bases each). This CDR3 has 13 residues. V was pared by 4 bases and J by 10 bases, with 15 bases between. CDR1 and CDR2 from the germline V gene are SGHRS and YFSETQ. CDR3 sequence (DNA): TGCGCCAGCAGCCTGGGGGTAAGAGGCGAGCAGTTCTTC. Protein: CASSLGVRGEQFF.

This chain connects TRBV7-9 to TRBJ2-1, with TRBD1 matching over 9 bases. CDR3 length equals 15 residues. CDR1 is SEHNR and CDR2 is FQNEAQ in the germline V gene (reference sequence). V shed 5 bases, J shed 12 bases, and the junction held 14 bases outside the gene matches. The DNA of the CDR3 is TGTGCCAGCAGCGAGGACAGGGGTCCCCCCCGCGGGCAGTTCTTC. Translation: CASSEDRGPPRGQFF.

The chain recombines TRBV14 with TRBJ2-7, with 12 bases aligning to TRBD1. This CDR3 comprises 15 residues. V was clipped by 4 bases and J by 3 bases; unmatched bases: 4. The V gene's germline CDR1 is SGHDN and CDR2 FVKESK. DNA for the CDR3: TGTGCCAGCAGCCGGGGGACAGGGGGCTTCTACGAGCAGTACTTC. It encodes CASSRGTGGFYEQYF.

The CDR3 DNA reads as TGCGCCAGCAGCAGATACAGGGGAGGCAATTCACCCCTCCACTTT. It translates to CASSRYRGGNSPLHF. V and J are TRBV5-1 and TRBJ1-6, with 7 bases matching TRBD1. The junction had 8 bases not matched to a gene; V was cut back by 4 bases and J by 7 bases. Germline CDR1 reads SGHRS; CDR2 reads YFSETQ. The CDR3 contains 15 residues.

This clone was seen a single time. This chain uses TRBV7-9 with TRBJ2-1, with D perhaps TRBD2 (7 bases). Germline V CDR1 and CDR2: SEHNR, FQNEAQ (reference sequence). The V end was cut by 4 bases, the J end by 5 bases, with 21 bases between. This CDR3 spans 17 amino acids. This CDR3 reads CASSSMGGPARNNEQFF. CDR3 nucleotide sequence: TGTGCCAGCAGCTCAATGGGGGGGCCAGCTCGGAACAATGAGCAGTTCTTC.

The gene calls are TRBV5-4 and TRBJ2-7; TRBD2 matches at 15 bases. The J segment lost 7 bases and the V segment lost 4 bases, leaving 15 bases of the junction unmatched. Per the germline V gene, CDR1 is SGHNT and CDR2 is YYREEE (reference sequence). The CDR3 contains 18 residues. The DNA for the CDR3 is TGTGCCAGCAGCCCGGGACTAGCGGGAGGCGGTCTCTCTCGTGAGCAGTACTTC. This codes for CASSPGLAGGGLSREQYF.

The chain links TRBV12-5 to TRBJ2-5; D is perhaps TRBD2 (6 bases). This CDR3 is built from 16 residues. Germline values: CDR1 LGHNT, CDR2 FRNRAP. V shed 0 bases and J shed 3 bases, with 14 bases lying between them. CDR3: CASGLVGRGLKETQYF. CDR3 nucleotides: TGTGCTAGTGGTTTGGTAGGTCGGGGGTTAAAAGAGACCCAGTACTTC.

V and J are TRBV18 and TRBJ2-2; no reliable D call. Germline V lookup: CDR1 KGHSH, CDR2 LQKENI. The CDR3 has 14 amino acids. Trimming removed 3 bases from V and 0 bases from J, with 5 bases in between. The CDR3 sequence: CASSPEANTGELFF. The CDR3 DNA sequence: TGTGCCAGCTCACCTGAAGCGAACACCGGGGAGCTGTTTTTT.

This clone was seen a few times. The CDR3 loop reads CASSEDRGNYGYTF. CDR3 DNA: TGTGCCAGCAGCGAGGACAGAGGAAATTATGGCTACACCTTC. The chain links TRBV9 to TRBJ1-2; perhaps TRBD1 as D (6 bases). Between the trimmed V and J ends, which lost 3 bases and 5 bases, there was a span of 14 bases. CDR3 length: 14 residues. CDR1 SGDLS and CDR2 YYNGEE come from the germline V gene.

V usage is TRBV6-6 and J usage is TRBJ1-1, with D maybe TRBD1 (6 bases). The CDR3 contains 13 residues. The germline V and J ends were trimmed by 4 bases and 8 bases, with 14 bases remaining between them. Germline values: CDR1 MNHNY, CDR2 SVGAGI (reference sequence). The CDR3 coding sequence is TGTGCCAGCAGTTTCGACAGGACTGGAGAAGCTTTCTTT. Translated, it gives CASSFDRTGEAFF.